This T cell receptor (beta chain) was found in a study of OX40 agonist ivuxolimab in advanced cancers. Study summary: Patients assigned to dose escalation were diagnosed with hepatocellular carcinoma, melanoma, renal cell or head and neck cancer. The group had a mean age of 60 years, ranged from roughly 23 to 79, and was 80% to 85% male. In three patients, partial responses were observed, one with hepatocellular carcinoma and two with cutaneous melanoma.

CDR3 length equals 16 residues. The germline V gene encodes CDR1 SGHTA and CDR2 FQGNSA. J gave up 8 bases and V 3 bases, and 10 bases lay outside the gene matches. Sequencing was performed with immunoSEQ multiplex PCR; in TCRdb, only in-frame clones are kept and a portion is missing. The table includes 25,000 or so clones, 73% detected once. Patients had blood sampled at baseline and again on cycle 4 day 1 and cycle 7 day 1. The sample in question was CD4+ or CD8+ T cells sorted from blood, obtained in a trial of the OX40 agonist ivuxolimab. This receptor was taken from an adult with an advanced solid tumor such as melanoma, head and neck, liver or kidney cancer. The chain uses TRBV7-2 and TRBJ2-1; TRBD2 matches 10 bases. The DNA of the CDR3 is TGTGCCAGCAGCTTCGCAGGCGGGCTAGCGGGGGATGAGCAGTTCTTC. Protein product: CASSFAGGLAGDEQFF.